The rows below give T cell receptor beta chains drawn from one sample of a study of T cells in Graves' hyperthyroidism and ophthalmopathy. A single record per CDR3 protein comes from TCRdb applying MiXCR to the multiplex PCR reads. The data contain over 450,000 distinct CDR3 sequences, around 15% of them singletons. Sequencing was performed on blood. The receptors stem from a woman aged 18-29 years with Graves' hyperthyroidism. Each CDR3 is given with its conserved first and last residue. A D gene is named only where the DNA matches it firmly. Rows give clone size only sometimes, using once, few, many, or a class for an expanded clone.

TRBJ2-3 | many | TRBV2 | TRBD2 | CASSGLAGEDTQYF | TGTGCCAGCAGTGGCCTAGCGGGAGAGGATACGCAGTATTTT
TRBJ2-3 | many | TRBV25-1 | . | CASSLRALAGTDTQYF | TGTGCCAGCAGTCTAAGGGCATTAGCGGGCACAGATACGCAGTATTTT
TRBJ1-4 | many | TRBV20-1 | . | CSATGGADEKLFF | TGCAGTGCCACGGGGGGAGCCGATGAAAAACTGTTTTTT
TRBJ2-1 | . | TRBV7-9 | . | CASSSLWDTYNEQFF | TGTGCCAGCAGCTCACTTTGGGACACCTACAATGAGCAGTTCTTC
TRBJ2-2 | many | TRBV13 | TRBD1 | CASSSQGDGELFF | TGTGCCAGCAGCTCTCAGGGGGACGGGGAGCTGTTTTTT
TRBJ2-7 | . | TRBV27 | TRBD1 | CASRRQGDSSFSYEQYF | TGTGCCAGCAGAAGACAGGGGGACTCGTCCTTCTCCTACGAGCAGTACTTC
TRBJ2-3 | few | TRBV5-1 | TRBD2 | CASSPVLGLAGGSDTQYF | TGCGCCAGCAGCCCTGTTTTGGGACTAGCGGGAGGCAGTGATACGCAGTATTTT
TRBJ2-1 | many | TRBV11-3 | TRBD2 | CASSLEGGRLDYNEQFF | TGTGCCAGCAGCTTAGAGGGCGGGAGACTCGACTACAATGAGCAGTTCTTC
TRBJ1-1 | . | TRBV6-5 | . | CASSYYLGGGTEAFF | TGTGCCAGCAGTTACTATCTGGGGGGAGGGACTGAAGCTTTCTTT
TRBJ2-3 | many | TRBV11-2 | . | CASSPFGEWDTQYF | TGTGCCAGCAGCCCCTTCGGGGAGTGGGATACGCAGTATTTT
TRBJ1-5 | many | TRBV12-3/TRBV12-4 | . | CASSFRLGVGNQPQHF | TGTGCCAGCAGTTTTCGACTGGGGGTGGGCAATCAGCCCCAGCATTTT
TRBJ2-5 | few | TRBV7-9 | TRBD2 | CASSLVPREGETQYF | TGTGCCAGCAGCTTAGTTCCCAGGGAGGGAGAGACCCAGTACTTC
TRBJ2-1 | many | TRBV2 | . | CASSASREGQFF | TGTGCCAGCAGCGCATCAAGGGAAGGGCAGTTCTTC
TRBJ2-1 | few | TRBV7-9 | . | CASSSPGLLRNEQFF | TGTGCCAGCAGCTCTCCGGGACTTTTAAGGAATGAGCAGTTCTTC
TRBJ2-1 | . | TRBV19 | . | CASSDHTPGSYNEQFF | TGTGCCAGTAGTGATCATACCCCTGGCTCCTACAATGAGCAGTTCTTC
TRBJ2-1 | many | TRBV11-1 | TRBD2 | CASTTSGTNNEQFF | TGTGCCAGTACGACTAGCGGGACCAACAATGAGCAGTTCTTC
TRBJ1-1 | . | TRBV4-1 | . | CASSQVSAGSTEAFF | TGCGCCAGCAGCCAAGTATCTGCAGGGTCCACTGAAGCTTTCTTT
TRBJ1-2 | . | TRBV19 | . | CASTSIGGDSSYGYTF | TGTGCCAGCACATCGATTGGAGGGGATAGTTCGTATGGCTACACCTTC
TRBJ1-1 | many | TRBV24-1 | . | CATSDSKTVNTEAFF | TGTGCCACCAGTGATTCTAAGACAGTCAACACTGAAGCTTTCTTT
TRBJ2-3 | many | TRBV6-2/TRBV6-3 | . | CASSYGGDTDTQYF | TGTGCCAGCAGTTATGGCGGGGACACAGATACGCAGTATTTT
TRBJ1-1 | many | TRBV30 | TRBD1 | CAWSVGDRLTEAFF | TGTGCCTGGAGTGTAGGGGACAGACTCACTGAAGCTTTCTTT
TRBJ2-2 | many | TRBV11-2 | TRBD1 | CASSFGPPTGGGTGELFF | TGTGCCAGCAGCTTTGGTCCCCCGACAGGGGGAGGTACCGGGGAGCTGTTTTTT
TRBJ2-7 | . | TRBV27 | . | CASSDWVANEQYF | TGTGCCAGCAGTGATTGGGTAGCCAACGAGCAGTACTTC
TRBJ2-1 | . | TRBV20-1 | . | CSASGTSRSYNEQFF | TGCAGTGCTAGCGGCACTAGCCGATCCTACAATGAGCAGTTCTTC
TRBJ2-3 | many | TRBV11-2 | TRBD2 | CASSLLAAILTDTQYF | TGTGCCAGCAGCTTGCTAGCGGCGATCCTCACAGATACGCAGTATTTT
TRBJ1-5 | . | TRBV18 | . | CASSLRIADQPQHF | TGTGCCAGCTCACTAAGGATAGCGGATCAGCCCCAGCATTTT
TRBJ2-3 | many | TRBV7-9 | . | CASSFRSGGFANTDTQYF | TGTGCCAGCAGCTTCAGGAGTGGGGGATTCGCGAACACAGATACGCAGTATTTT
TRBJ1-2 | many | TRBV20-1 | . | CSARRTANYGYTF | TGCAGTGCTAGACGGACTGCTAACTATGGCTACACCTTC
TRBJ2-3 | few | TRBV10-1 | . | CASSEARTLDTQYF | TGCGCCAGCAGTGAAGCGCGAACTTTGGATACGCAGTATTTT
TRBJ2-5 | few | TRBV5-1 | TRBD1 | CASRNGQGAETQYF | TGCGCCAGCAGGAACGGACAGGGGGCGGAGACCCAGTACTTC
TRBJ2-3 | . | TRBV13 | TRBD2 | CASIGLAERAGDTQYF | TGTGCCAGCATCGGACTAGCGGAACGGGCGGGAGATACGCAGTATTTT
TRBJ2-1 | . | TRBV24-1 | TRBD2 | CATSDSRTSGTNEQFF | TGTGCCACCAGTGATTCCCGGACTAGCGGGACCAATGAGCAGTTCTTC
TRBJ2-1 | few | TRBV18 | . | CASSLSGYYNEQFF | TGTGCCAGCTCACTATCGGGGTACTACAATGAGCAGTTCTTC
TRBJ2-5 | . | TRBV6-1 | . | CACFRDYQETQYF | TGTGCCTGTTTCCGGGACTACCAAGAGACCCAGTACTTC
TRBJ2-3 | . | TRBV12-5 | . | CASGARADTQYF | TGTGCTAGTGGTGCGAGAGCAGATACGCAGTATTTT
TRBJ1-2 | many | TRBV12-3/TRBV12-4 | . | CASSERRGLYGYTF | TGTGCCAGCAGCGAGCGCCGGGGCCTCTATGGCTACACCTTC
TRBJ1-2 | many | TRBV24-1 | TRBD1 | CATSDDRGTRGYTF | TGTGCCACCAGTGATGACAGGGGGACGCGAGGCTACACCTTC
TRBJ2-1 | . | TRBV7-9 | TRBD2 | CASSLYTSGYNEQFF | TGTGCCAGCAGCTTATATACTAGCGGGTACAATGAGCAGTTCTTC
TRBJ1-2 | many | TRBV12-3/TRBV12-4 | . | CASSLWSDGYTF | TGTGCCAGCAGTTTGTGGTCGGATGGCTACACCTTC
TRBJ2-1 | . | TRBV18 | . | CASSPPPWRVDNEQFF | TGTGCCAGCTCACCACCGCCCTGGAGGGTGGACAATGAGCAGTTCTTC
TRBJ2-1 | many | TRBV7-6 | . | CASSLEARGRLINEQFF | TGTGCCAGCAGCTTAGAGGCGCGGGGGCGACTTATCAATGAGCAGTTCTTC
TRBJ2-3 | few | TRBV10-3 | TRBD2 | CAIKIAGSQDTQYF | TGTGCCATCAAAATAGCGGGATCTCAAGATACGCAGTATTTT
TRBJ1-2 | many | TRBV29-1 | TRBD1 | CSVRQGAVKLGYGYTF | TGCAGCGTGCGACAGGGGGCGGTTAAGTTAGGCTATGGCTACACCTTC
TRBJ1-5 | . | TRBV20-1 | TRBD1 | CSASAEDRGQPQHF | TGCAGTGCTAGTGCAGAAGACAGGGGCCAGCCCCAGCATTTT
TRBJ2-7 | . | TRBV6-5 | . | CASSSVYKQYF | TGTGCCAGCAGTTCAGTTTACAAGCAGTACTTC